The sequence of this T cell receptor beta chain was determined in a study of response to subunit inactivated influenza vaccine. The CDR3 has 14 residues. V lost 2 bases, J lost 2 bases, and 3 bases stayed unmatched. Germline V CDR1 and CDR2: MNHEY, SMNVEV (reference sequence). MiXCR was run by TCRdb on the RT-PCR reads, yielding one entry per CDR3 protein. The sample has about 520,000 distinct CDR3 sequences; 7.2% are singletons. The source is a man between 50 and 70 years old who received an inactivated influenza vaccine. The source was PBMCs from blood, collected less than 25 months after vaccination. The chain couples TRBV27 to TRBJ2-7, with 7 bases aligning to TRBD2. CDR3 sequence: CASSLGGSPYEQYF. CDR3 bases: TGTGCCAGCAGTTTAGGCGGGAGTCCCTACGAGCAGTACTTC.